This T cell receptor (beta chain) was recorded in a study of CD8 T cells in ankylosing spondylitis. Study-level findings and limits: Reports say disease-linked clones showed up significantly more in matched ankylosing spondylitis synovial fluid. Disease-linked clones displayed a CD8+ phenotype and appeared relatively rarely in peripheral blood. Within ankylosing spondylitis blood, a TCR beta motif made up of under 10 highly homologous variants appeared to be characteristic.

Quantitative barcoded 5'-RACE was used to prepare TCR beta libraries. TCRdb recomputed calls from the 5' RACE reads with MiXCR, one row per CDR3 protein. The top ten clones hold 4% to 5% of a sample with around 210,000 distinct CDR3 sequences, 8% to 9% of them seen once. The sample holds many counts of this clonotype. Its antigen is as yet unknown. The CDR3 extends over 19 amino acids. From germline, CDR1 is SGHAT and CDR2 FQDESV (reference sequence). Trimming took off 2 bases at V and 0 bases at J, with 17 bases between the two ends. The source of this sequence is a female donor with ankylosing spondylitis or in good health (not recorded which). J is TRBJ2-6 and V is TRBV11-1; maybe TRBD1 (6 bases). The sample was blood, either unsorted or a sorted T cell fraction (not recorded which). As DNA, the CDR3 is TGTGCCAGCAGCTTACAACAGGGAGTCCCTCTCTCTGGGGCCAACGTCCTGACTTTC. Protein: CASSLQQGVPLSGANVLTF.